Presented here are 12 T cell receptor beta chains from one specimen sequenced in a study of beta chain features in type 1 diabetes. The antigens for these receptors are not known. Study findings and constraints: Type 1 diabetes patients had TCRB CDR3s that were shorter (moderately but significantly so) in all four CD4+ subsets.

TCRB transcripts that were expressed got sequenced, as all of the isolated RNA had been reverse transcribed. Some clones are missing from TCRdb's copy, which holds only in-frame ones; the method was immunoSEQ multiplex PCR. The sample holds 150,000 to 200,000 clones, 6.5% to 10% seen once. Material for sequencing was central memory CD4+ T cells from blood. All receptors derive from a woman aged 18 to 35 with type 1 diabetes.

The V and J genes are TRBV25-1 and TRBJ1-2; D gene uncertain. Trimming removed 4 bases from V and 5 bases from J, with 11 bases in between. The CDR3 consists of 13 residues. Germline CDR1 is MGHDK and CDR2 is SYGVNS. CDR3 region: CASSAGDRYGYTF. For the CDR3, the DNA is TGTGCCAGCAGTGCCGGAGACCGGTATGGCTACACCTTC.

This chain joins TRBV11-2 and TRBJ2-5, with unresolved D. The germline V gene has CDR1 SGHAT and CDR2 FQNNGV. Trimming stripped 3 bases from V and 1 base from J, with 9 bases between. The CDR3 consists of 14 residues. The CDR3: CASSFNFFQETQYF. CDR3 bases: TGTGCCAGCAGCTTCAACTTTTTCCAAGAGACCCAGTACTTC.

The gene calls are TRBV7-9 and TRBJ2-7; perhaps TRBD2 as D (5 bases). Germline V lookup: CDR1 SEHNR, CDR2 FQNEAQ (reference sequence). This CDR3 comprises 12 residues. V lost 2 bases and J 3 bases, leaving 5 bases between the germline ends. DNA of the CDR3: TGTGCCAGCAGCTTAACTAGCTACGAGCAGTACTTC. It translates to CASSLTSYEQYF.

The chain combines TRBV15 with TRBJ2-5, with D possibly being TRBD2 (5 bases). The J call is in doubt because the DNA end fits TRBJ2-7 better. The CDR3 has 18 amino acids. Germline values: CDR1 LNHNV, CDR2 YYDKDF (reference sequence). Here the CDR3 reads CATSRPEYKPGGSYEQYF. In nucleotides, the CDR3 is TGTGCCACCAGCAGACCTGAATACAAACCGGGCGGGTCCTACGAGCAGTACTTC.

The V gene is TRBV5-1, the J gene TRBJ2-5; D gene ambiguous. V lost 1 base, J lost 1 base, and 8 bases lay in between. CDR1 and CDR2 from the germline V gene are SGHRS and YFSETQ. The CDR3 runs to 14 residues. The CDR3 nucleotides read TGCGCCAGCAGCTTGATCGCGGTCCAAGAGACCCAGTACTTC. It translates to CASSLIAVQETQYF.

The V and J genes are TRBV5-6 and TRBJ1-1; perhaps TRBD1 as D (5 bases). The CDR3 is 13 residues long. In germline, CDR1 is SGHDT, CDR2 YYEEEE. Trimming shortened V by 4 bases and J by 5 bases, and 12 bases separated the two germline ends. The CDR3 sequence is CASSTGSETEAFF. The CDR3 bases are TGTGCCAGCAGCACAGGCTCGGAGACTGAAGCTTTCTTT.

The chain combines TRBV7-9 with TRBJ2-7; tentative D call: TRBD2 (6 bases). With 5 bases removed from V and 2 bases from J, the gap between germline ends came to 16 bases. The CDR3 length is 15 residues. CDR1 is SEHNR, CDR2 FQNEAQ, per germline (reference sequence). The CDR3 DNA is TGTGCCAGCAGCGGGGGAGGCGGACAAACCTACGAGCAGTACTTC. Encoded protein: CASSGGGGQTYEQYF.

The V gene is TRBV5-1, the J gene TRBJ2-7, with 10 bases lining up with TRBD2. Germline lookup yields CDR1 SGHRS and CDR2 YFSETQ. The J segment lost 6 bases and the V segment lost 0 bases, leaving 9 bases of the junction unmatched. The CDR3 spans 16 residues. CDR3 residues: CASSLGVLAGVREQYF. In DNA, the CDR3 is TGCGCCAGCAGCTTGGGAGTTCTAGCGGGAGTCCGCGAGCAGTACTTC.

This clone was detected a few times. The V call is TRBV29-1, the J call TRBJ2-2, with D possibly TRBD1 on 6 matching bases. Germline CDR1 is SQVTM and CDR2 is ANQGSEA. The V gene lost 6 bases and the J gene lost 9 bases, with 23 bases spanning the gap. This CDR3 spans 15 amino acids. The CDR3 region is CSVQQGTGTPRELFF. CDR3 nucleotides: TGCAGCGTCCAACAGGGTACCGGGACGCCCCGGGAGCTGTTTTTT.

This clone was observed a few times. The CDR3 DNA reads TGCGCCAGCAGCCAAGTGGGGACAGGGCCTTACGAGCAGTACTTC. It translates to CASSQVGTGPYEQYF. The chain carries TRBV4-3 and TRBJ2-7; 9 bases are shared with TRBD1. The CDR3 spans 15 residues. Germline values: CDR1 LGHNA, CDR2 YSLEER. V shed 1 base, J shed 4 bases, and the junction held 5 bases outside the gene matches.

This clone showed up many times. Other nucleotide sequences in the sample specify the same CDR3. The V gene is TRBV7-2, the J gene TRBJ2-7; TRBD2 matches at 8 bases. The CDR3 is 15 residues long. J was trimmed by 4 bases and V by 1 base; bases with no gene match: 6. Per germline, CDR1 SGHTA and CDR2 FQGNSA. The CDR3 DNA is TGTGCCAGCAGCTTAGAGGGAGCGGGAGTATACGAGCAGTACTTC. Translating it yields CASSLEGAGVYEQYF.

This clone showed up just a few times. This chain links TRBV4-3 with TRBJ2-1; D gene unclear. This CDR3 contains 14 residues. V was shortened by 0 bases and J by 6 bases, with 9 bases between the two germline ends. Per germline, CDR1 LGHNA and CDR2 YSLEER. The chain's CDR3 is CASSQEGRLNEQFF. The DNA for the CDR3 is TGCGCCAGCAGCCAAGAGGGCCGCCTCAATGAGCAGTTCTTC.